This TCR beta chain was recorded in a study of T cells of healthy individuals. At least ten counts were recorded for this clonotype. MiXCR, applied by TCRdb to the 5' RACE reads, yields one record per CDR3 protein. The sample includes some 82,000 distinct CDR3 sequences, approximately 4.8% of them seen just once. This CDR3 contains 14 residues. Germline CDR1 MNHEY, CDR2 SVGAGI. The V end lost 3 bases, the J end lost 1 base, and 9 bases lay between the germline ends. This clonotype was sampled from a female donor in good health. J is TRBJ1-2 and V is TRBV6-5, with D hard to call. In DNA form, the CDR3 reads TGTGCCAGCAGTTATTCAGAGCTTAACTATGGCTACACCTTC. Protein sequence: CASSYSELNYGYTF.